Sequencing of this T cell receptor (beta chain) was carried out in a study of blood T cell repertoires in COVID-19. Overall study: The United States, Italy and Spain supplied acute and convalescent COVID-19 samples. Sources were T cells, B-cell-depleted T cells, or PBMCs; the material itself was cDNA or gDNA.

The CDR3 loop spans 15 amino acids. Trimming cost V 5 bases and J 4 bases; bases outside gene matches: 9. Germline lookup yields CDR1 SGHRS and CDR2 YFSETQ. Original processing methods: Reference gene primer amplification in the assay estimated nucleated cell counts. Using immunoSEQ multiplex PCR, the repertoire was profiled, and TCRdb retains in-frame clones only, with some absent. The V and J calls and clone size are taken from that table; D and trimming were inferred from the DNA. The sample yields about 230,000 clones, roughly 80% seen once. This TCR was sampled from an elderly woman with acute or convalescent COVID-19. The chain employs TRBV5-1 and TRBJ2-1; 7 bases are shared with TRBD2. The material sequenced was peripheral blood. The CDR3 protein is CASRFRDYLYNEQFF. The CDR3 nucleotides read TGCGCCAGCAGATTCCGGGACTACCTATACAATGAGCAGTTCTTC.